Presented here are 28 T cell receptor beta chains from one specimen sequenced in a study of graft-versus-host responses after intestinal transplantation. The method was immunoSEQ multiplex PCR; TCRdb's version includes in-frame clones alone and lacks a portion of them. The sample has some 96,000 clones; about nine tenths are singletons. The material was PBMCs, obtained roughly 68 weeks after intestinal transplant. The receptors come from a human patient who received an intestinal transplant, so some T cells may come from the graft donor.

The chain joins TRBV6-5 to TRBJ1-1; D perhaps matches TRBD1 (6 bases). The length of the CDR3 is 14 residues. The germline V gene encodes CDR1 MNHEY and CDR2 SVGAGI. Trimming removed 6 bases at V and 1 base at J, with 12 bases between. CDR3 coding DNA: TGTGCCAGCAGCCTACAGGGACAGAACACTGAAGCTTTCTTT. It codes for CASSLQGQNTEAFF.

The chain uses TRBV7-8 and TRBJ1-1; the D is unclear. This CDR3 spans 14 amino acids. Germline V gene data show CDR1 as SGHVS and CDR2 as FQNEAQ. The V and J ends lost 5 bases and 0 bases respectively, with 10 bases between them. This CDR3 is CASSKQQVNTEAFF. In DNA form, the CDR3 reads TGTGCCAGCAGCAAACAACAAGTGAACACTGAAGCTTTCTTT.

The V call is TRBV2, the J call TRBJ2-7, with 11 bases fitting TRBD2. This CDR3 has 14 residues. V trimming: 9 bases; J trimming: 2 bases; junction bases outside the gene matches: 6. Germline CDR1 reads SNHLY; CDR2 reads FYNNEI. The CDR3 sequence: CARGGTSGAYEQYF. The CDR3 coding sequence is TGTGCCAGAGGGGGGACTAGCGGAGCCTACGAGCAGTACTTC.

CDR3 nucleotide sequence: TGTGCCAGCAGCTTAGGACGCTCCTACGAGCAGTACTTC. The encoded protein is CASSLGRSYEQYF. The chain has TRBV11-3 and TRBJ2-7; D uncertain. This CDR3 has 13 amino acids. V shed 1 base and J shed 0 bases, with 4 bases lying between them. The germline V gene encodes CDR1 SGHNT and CDR2 YENEEA. The full variable domain, rest sourced from reference TRBV11-3 and TRBJ2-7, is EAGVVQSPRYKIIEKKQPVAFWCNPISGHNTLYWYLQNLGQGPELLIRYENEEAVDDSQLPKDRFSAERLKGVDSTLKIQPAELGDSAVYLCASSLGRSYEQYFGPGTRLTVT.

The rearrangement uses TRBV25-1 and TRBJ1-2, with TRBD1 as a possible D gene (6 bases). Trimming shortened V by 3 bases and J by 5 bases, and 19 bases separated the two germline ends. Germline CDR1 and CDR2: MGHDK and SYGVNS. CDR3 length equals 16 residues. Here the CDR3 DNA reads TGTGCCAGCAGTGATGTTGGGGGCCCCCCTCTATATGGCTACACCTTC. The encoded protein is CASSDVGGPPLYGYTF.

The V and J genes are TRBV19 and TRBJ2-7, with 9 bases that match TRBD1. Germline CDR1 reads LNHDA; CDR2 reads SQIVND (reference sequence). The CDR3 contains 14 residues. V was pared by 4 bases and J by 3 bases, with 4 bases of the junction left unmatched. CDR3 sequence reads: CASSKGQGFYEQYF. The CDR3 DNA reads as TGTGCCAGTAGTAAGGGACAGGGATTCTACGAGCAGTACTTC. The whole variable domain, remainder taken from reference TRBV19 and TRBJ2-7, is DGGITQSPKYLFRKEGQNVTLSCEQNLNHDAMYWYRQDPGQGLRLIYYSQIVNDFQKGDIAEGYSVSREKKESFPLTVTSAQKNPTAFYLCASSKGQGFYEQYFGPGTRLTVT.

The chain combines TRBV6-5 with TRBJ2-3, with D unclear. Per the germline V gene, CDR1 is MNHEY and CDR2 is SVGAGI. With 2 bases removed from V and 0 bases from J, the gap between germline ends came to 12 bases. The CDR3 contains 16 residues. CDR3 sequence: CASSYGPVGSTDTQYF. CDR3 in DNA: TGTGCCAGCAGTTACGGACCAGTGGGAAGCACAGATACGCAGTATTTT.

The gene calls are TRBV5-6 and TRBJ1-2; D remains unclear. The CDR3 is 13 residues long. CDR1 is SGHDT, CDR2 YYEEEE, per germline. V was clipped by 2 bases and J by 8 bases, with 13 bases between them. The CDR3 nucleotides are TGTGCCAGCAGCTTATGGCCAATGGGAGGCTACACCTTC. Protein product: CASSLWPMGGYTF.

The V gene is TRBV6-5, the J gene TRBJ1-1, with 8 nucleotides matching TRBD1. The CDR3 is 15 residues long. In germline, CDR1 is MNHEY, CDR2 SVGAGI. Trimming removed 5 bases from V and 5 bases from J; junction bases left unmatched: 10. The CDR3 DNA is TGTGCCAGCAGTAACCACAGGGGGAGAGGGACTGAAGCTTTCTTT. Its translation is CASSNHRGRGTEAFF.

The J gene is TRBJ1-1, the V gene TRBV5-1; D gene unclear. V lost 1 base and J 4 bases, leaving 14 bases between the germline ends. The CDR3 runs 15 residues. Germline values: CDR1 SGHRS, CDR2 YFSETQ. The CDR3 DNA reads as TGCGCCAGCAGCTTGACTGTGGCTTGGGTCACTGAAGCTTTCTTT. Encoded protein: CASSLTVAWVTEAFF.

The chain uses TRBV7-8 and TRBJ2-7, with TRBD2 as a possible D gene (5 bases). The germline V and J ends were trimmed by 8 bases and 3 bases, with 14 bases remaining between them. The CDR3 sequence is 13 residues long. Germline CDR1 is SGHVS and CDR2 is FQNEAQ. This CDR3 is CASVPNAGYEQYF. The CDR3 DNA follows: TGTGCCAGCGTACCAAACGCGGGCTACGAGCAGTACTTC.

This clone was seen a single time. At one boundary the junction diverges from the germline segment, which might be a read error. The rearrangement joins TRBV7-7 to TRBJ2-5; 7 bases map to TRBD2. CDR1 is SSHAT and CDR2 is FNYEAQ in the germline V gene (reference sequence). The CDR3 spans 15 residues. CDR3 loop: CASSLGLPGGETQYF. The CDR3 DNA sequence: TGTGCTAGCAGCTTAGGACTCCCCGGGGGGGAGACCCAGTACTTC. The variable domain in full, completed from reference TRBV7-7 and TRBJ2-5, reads GAGVSQSPRYKVTKRGQDVTLRCDPISSHATLYWYQQALGQGPEFLTYFNYEAQPDKSGLPSDRFSAERPEGSISTLTIQRTEQRDSAMYRCASSLGLPGGETQYFGPGTRLLVL.

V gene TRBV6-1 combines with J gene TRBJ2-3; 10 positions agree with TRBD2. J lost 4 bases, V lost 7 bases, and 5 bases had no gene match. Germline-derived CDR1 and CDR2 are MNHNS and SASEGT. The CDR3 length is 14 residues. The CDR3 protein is CASKAGGPADTQYF. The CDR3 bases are TGTGCCAGCAAAGCGGGGGGGCCCGCAGATACGCAGTATTTT.

Written as DNA, the CDR3 is TGTGCCAGCAGTTACTCGTGGGTAAGGGACAATGAGCAGTTCTTC. It encodes CASSYSWVRDNEQFF. V usage is TRBV6-5 and J usage is TRBJ2-1; D remains ambiguous. CDR3 length equals 15 residues. Germline V gene data show CDR1 as MNHEY and CDR2 as SVGAGI. V lost 0 bases to trimming and J lost 5 bases, with 11 bases between them.

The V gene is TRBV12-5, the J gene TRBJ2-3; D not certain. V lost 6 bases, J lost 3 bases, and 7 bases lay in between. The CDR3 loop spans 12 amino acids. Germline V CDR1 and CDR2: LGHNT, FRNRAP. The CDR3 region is CASGPRTDTQYF. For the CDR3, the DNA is TGTGCTAGTGGGCCTCGGACAGATACGCAGTATTTT.

The CDR3 DNA reads as TGTGCCAGCCGGAGGACTAGCGGGATTGTTGAGCAGTTCTTC. This codes for CASRRTSGIVEQFF. The chain couples TRBV19 to TRBJ2-1, with TRBD2 identical over 12 bases. Germline V gene data show CDR1 as LNHDA and CDR2 as SQIVND (reference sequence). V lost 9 bases, J lost 9 bases, and 9 bases stayed unmatched. The CDR3 consists of 14 residues.

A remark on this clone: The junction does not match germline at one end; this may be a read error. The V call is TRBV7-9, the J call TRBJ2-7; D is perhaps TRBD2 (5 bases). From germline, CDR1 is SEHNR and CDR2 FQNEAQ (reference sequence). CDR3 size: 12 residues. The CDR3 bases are TGTGCCAGCAGCTCTAGCTCCCACGAGCAGTACTTC. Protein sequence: CASSSSSHEQYF.

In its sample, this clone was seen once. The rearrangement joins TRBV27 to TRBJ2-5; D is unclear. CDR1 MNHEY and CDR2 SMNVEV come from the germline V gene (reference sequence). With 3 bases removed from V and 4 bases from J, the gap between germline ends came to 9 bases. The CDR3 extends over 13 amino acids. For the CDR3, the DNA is TGTGCCAGCAGTTTCAAGTCTCTAGAGACCCAGTACTTC. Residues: CASSFKSLETQYF.

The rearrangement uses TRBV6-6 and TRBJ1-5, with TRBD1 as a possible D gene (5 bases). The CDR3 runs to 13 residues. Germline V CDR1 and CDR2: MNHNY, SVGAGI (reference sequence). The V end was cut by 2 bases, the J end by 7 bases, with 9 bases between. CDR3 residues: CASSYRGGQPQHF. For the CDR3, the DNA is TGTGCCAGCAGTTACAGGGGAGGACAGCCCCAGCATTTT.

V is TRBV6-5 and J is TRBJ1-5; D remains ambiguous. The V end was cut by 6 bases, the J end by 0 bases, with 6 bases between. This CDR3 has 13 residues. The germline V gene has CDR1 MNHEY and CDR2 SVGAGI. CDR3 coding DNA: TGTGCCAGCAGACCTAATAGCAATCAGCCCCAGCATTTT. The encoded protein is CASRPNSNQPQHF.

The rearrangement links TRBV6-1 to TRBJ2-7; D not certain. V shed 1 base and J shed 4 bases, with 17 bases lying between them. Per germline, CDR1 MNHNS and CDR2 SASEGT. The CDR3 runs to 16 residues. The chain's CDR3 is CASSEGDARWGYEQYF. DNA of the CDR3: TGTGCCAGCAGTGAAGGCGACGCCCGGTGGGGTTACGAGCAGTACTTC.

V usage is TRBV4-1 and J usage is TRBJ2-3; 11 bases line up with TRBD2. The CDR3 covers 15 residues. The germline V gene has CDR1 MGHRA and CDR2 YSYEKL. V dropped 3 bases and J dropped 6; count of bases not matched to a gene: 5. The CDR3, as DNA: TGCGCCAGCAGCCACGATTGGACTAGCGGGGATACGCAGTATTTT. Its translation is CASSHDWTSGDTQYF.

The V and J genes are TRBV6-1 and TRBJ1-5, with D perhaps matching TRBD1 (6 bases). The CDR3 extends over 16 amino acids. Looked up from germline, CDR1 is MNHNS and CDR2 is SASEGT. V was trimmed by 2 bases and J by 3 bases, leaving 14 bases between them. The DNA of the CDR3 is TGTGCCAGCAGTGAAAGGATGGGACACCCCAATCAGCCCCAGCATTTT. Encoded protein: CASSERMGHPNQPQHF.

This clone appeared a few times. The DNA for the CDR3 is TGTGCCAGTAGTATAGTGGCAGGGGCTGGAAACACCATATATTTT. Its protein is CASSIVAGAGNTIYF. The rearrangement uses TRBV19 and TRBJ1-3, with a possible D match to TRBD1 (6 bases). The germline V gene has CDR1 LNHDA and CDR2 SQIVND (reference sequence). With 1 base removed from V and 2 bases from J, the gap between germline ends came to 9 bases. CDR3 length: 15 residues.

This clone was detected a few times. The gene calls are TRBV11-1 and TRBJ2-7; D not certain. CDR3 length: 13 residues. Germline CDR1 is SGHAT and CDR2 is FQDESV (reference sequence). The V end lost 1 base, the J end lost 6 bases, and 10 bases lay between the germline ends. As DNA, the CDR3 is TGTGCCAGCAGCTTAGTGGGTTTGCGCGAGCAGTACTTC. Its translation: CASSLVGLREQYF. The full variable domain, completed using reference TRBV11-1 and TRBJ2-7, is EAEVAQSPRYKITEKSQAVAFWCDPISGHATLYWYRQILGQGPELLVQFQDESVVDDSQLPKDRFSAERLKGVDSTLKIQPAELGDSAMYLCASSLVGLREQYFGPGTRLTVT.

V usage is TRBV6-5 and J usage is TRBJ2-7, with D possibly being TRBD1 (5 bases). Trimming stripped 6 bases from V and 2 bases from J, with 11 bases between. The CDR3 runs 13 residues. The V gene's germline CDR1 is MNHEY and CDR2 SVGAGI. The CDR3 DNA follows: TGTGCCAGCAGCTTCGGACATCCCTACGAGCAGTACTTC. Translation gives CASSFGHPYEQYF.

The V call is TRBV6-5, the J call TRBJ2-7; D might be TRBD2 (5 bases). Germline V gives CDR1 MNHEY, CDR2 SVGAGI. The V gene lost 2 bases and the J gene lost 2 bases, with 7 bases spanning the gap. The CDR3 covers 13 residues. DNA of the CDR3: TGTGCCAGCAGTTACGGAGGAACCTACGAGCAGTACTTC. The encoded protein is CASSYGGTYEQYF.

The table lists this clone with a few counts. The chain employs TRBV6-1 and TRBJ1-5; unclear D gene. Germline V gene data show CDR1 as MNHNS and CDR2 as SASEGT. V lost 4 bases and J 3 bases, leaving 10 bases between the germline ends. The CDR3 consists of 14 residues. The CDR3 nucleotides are TGTGCCAGCAGTGTCTGGGGTTCCAATCAGCCCCAGCATTTT. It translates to CASSVWGSNQPQHF.